A selection of T cell receptor beta chains follows, all from one sample in a study of cytomegalovirus exposure and HLA in healthy donors. Assay used: immunoSEQ multiplex PCR; TCRdb lists only in-frame clones, some missing. Of approximately 150,000 clones in the sample, around four fifths were seen once. Sequencing was done on a sample of PBMCs. These receptors came from a man between 18 and 29 years old in good health and CMV-seropositive. Both conserved end residues are part of each CDR3. D genes are given only for firm matches. The listing skips clone size in some rows; elsewhere it reads once, few, many or a size class.

J gene	D gene	V gene	clone size	CDR3 DNA	CDR3 protein
TRBJ2-7	-	TRBV27	-	TGTGCCAGCAGAAGGCTAGCCCCCTCCTACGAGCAGTACTTC	CASRRLAPSYEQYF
TRBJ2-3	-	TRBV6-1	-	TGTGCCAGCAGTGCGGGAGAACCCGCAGATACGCAGTATTTT	CASSAGEPADTQYF
TRBJ2-3	TRBD2	TRBV2	once	TGTGCCAGCAGGATGACTAGCGCCCGCACAGATACGCAGTATTTT	CASRMTSARTDTQYF
TRBJ2-1	TRBD1	TRBV5-5	-	TGTGCCAGCAGGACGGGGACAGGGGATGAGCAGTTCTTC	CASRTGTGDEQFF
TRBJ2-2	-	TRBV30	-	TGTGCCTGGTGCGAGGGCGTCAGAGCGTCCGGGGAGCTGTTTTTT	CAWCEGVRASGELFF
TRBJ1-5	TRBD1	TRBV7-9	-	TGTGCCAGCAGCCCCCCAGGGGGTCAGCCCCAGCATTTT	CASSPPGGQPQHF
TRBJ2-1	TRBD2	TRBV29-1	-	TGCAGCGCCGGACCGGGACTAGCGGGAGAGGATGAGCAGTTCTTC	CSAGPGLAGEDEQFF
TRBJ1-5	-	TRBV30	-	TGTGCCTGGAGTGTACGGGCAACAGGGTCTAGGCAGCCCCAGCATTTT	CAWSVRATGSRQPQHF
TRBJ1-1	-	TRBV19	-	TGTGCCAGTAGTATAGGAGGGAACACTGAAGCTTTCTTT	CASSIGGNTEAFF
TRBJ2-7	TRBD2	TRBV2	-	TGTGCCAGCAGGACCGGGACTAGTGTGACTAACTACGAGCAGTACTTC	CASRTGTSVTNYEQYF
TRBJ2-5	-	TRBV11-2	-	TGTGCCAGCAGCTTAGTAGGGCCGGGAACCCAAGAGACCCAGTACTTC	CASSLVGPGTQETQYF
TRBJ2-5	TRBD2	TRBV7-9	-	TGTGCCAGCAGCTCCACTAGTGGGGGGGTCAGGGAGACCCAGTACTTC	CASSSTSGGVRETQYF
TRBJ2-5	-	TRBV4-1	-	TGCGCCAGCAGCCAAGCGGGGATGGAGACCCAGTACTTC	CASSQAGMETQYF
TRBJ1-5	-	TRBV5-8	-	TGTGCCAGCAGCTTGATGGTTGGGAACAAGGTACGCGGGGGAGCGCAGCCCCAGCATTTT	CASSLMVGNKVRGGAQPQHF
TRBJ1-5	-	TRBV6-5	-	TGTGCCAGCAGCTCCTGGTCCGGGTTCAATCAGCCCCAGCATTTT	CASSSWSGFNQPQHF
TRBJ1-5	-	TRBV5-4	once	TGTGCCAGCAGCCTGAATGAAGGAAGCGGGCCACAGCATTTT	CASSLNEGSGPQHF
TRBJ2-3	-	TRBV28	-	TGTGCCAGCAGTTCGGCCGGCGGCTTCACCTCAGATACGCAGTATTTT	CASSSAGGFTSDTQYF
TRBJ2-6	-	TRBV5-5	-	TGTGCCAGCAGCTACGGGACTTCTGGGGCCAACGTCCTGACTTTC	CASSYGTSGANVLTF
TRBJ2-1	-	TRBV6-6	-	TGTGCCAGCTGGGGGGGCAGCTCCTACAATGAGCAGTTCTTC	CASWGGSSYNEQFF
TRBJ2-4	-	TRBV7-2	few	TGTGCCAGCAGCCAAAATCGACAGAAAAACATTCAGTACTTC	CASSQNRQKNIQYF
TRBJ2-7	-	TRBV7-9	-	TGTGCCAGCAGCCGACCGGGCGGGTACGAGCAGTACTTC	CASSRPGGYEQYF
TRBJ2-3	-	TRBV7-3	-	TGTGCCAGCAGCTCGGGCACAGATACGCAGTATTTT	CASSSGTDTQYF
TRBJ1-1	TRBD1	TRBV27	-	TGTGCCAGCAGGAGACAAGGTGACAGGGACCCCCCCTCCACTGAAGCTTTCTTT	CASRRQGDRDPPSTEAFF
TRBJ1-2	-	TRBV29-1	-	TGCAGCGCTGGCACAGGGCCCAACTATGGCTACACCTTC	CSAGTGPNYGYTF
TRBJ1-1	-	TRBV5-4	-	TGTGCCAGCAGCTGGGGGCCGGGGGGGACGAACACTGAAGCTTTCTTT	CASSWGPGGTNTEAFF
TRBJ1-3	-	TRBV19	-	TGTGCCAGTAGAGGACTGAGGAACACCATATATTTT	CASRGLRNTIYF
TRBJ1-4	-	TRBV18	-	TGTGCCAGCTCACGACTCAACAGGGATTCTAATGAAAAACTGTTTTTT	CASSRLNRDSNEKLFF
TRBJ1-2	-	TRBV6-5	once	TGTGCCAGCAGTTACTCGGCAAGGTACAGGACCACTGGCTACACCTTC	CASSYSARYRTTGYTF
TRBJ2-7	-	TRBV7-9	-	TGTGCCAGCAGCTCGGGGGACGAGCAGTACTTC	CASSSGDEQYF
TRBJ1-1	-	TRBV4-1	-	TGCGCCAGCAGCCAAGTTGAAGGGGAGAACACTGAAGCTTTCTTT	CASSQVEGENTEAFF
TRBJ2-7	TRBD2	TRBV28	-	TGTGCCAGCAGTTTGGGTGGGGCGGGAGGGAGGAGCTCCTACGAGCAGTACTTC	CASSLGGAGGRSSYEQYF
TRBJ2-2	-	TRBV14	few	TGTGCCAGCACGAGGCAGAACACCGGGGAGCTGTTTTTT	CASTRQNTGELFF
TRBJ2-7	-	TRBV7-4	few	TGTGCCAGCGGAGCGACCTACGAGCAGTACTTC	CASGATYEQYF
TRBJ1-1	-	TRBV4-2	-	TGTGCCAGCAGCCAAGGTGAGATTGTCGGGGGAACTGAAGCTTTCTTT	CASSQGEIVGGTEAFF
TRBJ2-1	TRBD1	TRBV6-5	-	TGTGCCAGCAGTCACAGGGGGTTGACCTACAATGAGCAGTTCTTC	CASSHRGLTYNEQFF
TRBJ1-4	TRBD1	TRBV2	-	TGTGCCAGCAGTGAAGTAACGGGACAGCGGGCAACTAATGAAAAACTGTTTTTT	CASSEVTGQRATNEKLFF
TRBJ2-1	-	TRBV5-8	-	TGTGCCGGAGAACAGGGCTATGAGCAGTTCTTC	CAGEQGYEQFF
TRBJ2-7	-	TRBV29-1	-	TGCAGCGTTGGGCCGAATAACGAGCAGTACTTC	CSVGPNNEQYF
TRBJ2-7	TRBD2	TRBV5-1	-	TGCGCCAGCAGCTATATAGCGGGCGAGCAGTACTTC	CASSYIAGEQYF
TRBJ2-1	TRBD2	TRBV19	-	TGTGCCAGTAGTATAGTGGGAGGGTACAATGAGCAGTTCTTC	CASSIVGGYNEQFF
TRBJ1-1	-	TRBV11-1	-	TGTGCCAGCAGCTTAGGCGGGACGCTAACCATCAACACTGAAGCTTTCTTT	CASSLGGTLTINTEAFF
TRBJ2-7	-	TRBV19	-	TGTGCCAGTAGTATCGGTGGGGCAGAATACGAGCAGTACTTC	CASSIGGAEYEQYF
TRBJ2-6	-	TRBV10-3	-	TGTGCCATCAGTGAGTCGGGGGGTACTGGGGCCAACGTCCTGACTTTC	CAISESGGTGANVLTF
TRBJ2-3	-	TRBV5-1	-	TGCGCCAGCAGCTTGGGTGGGGGGAAGCGCACAGATACGCAGTATTTT	CASSLGGGKRTDTQYF
TRBJ1-5	TRBD1	TRBV2	-	TGTGCCAGCAGTGATACAGGGGGCAATCAGCCCCAGCATTTT	CASSDTGGNQPQHF
TRBJ2-1	-	TRBV4-1	-	TGCGCCAGCAGCCAATCGGCACATGAGGACAGCTCCTACAATGAGCAGTTCTTC	CASSQSAHEDSSYNEQFF
TRBJ1-1	-	TRBV4-3	once	TGCGCCAGCAGCCAAGATCAGGGGATGCTAGGAACTGAAGCTTTCTTT	CASSQDQGMLGTEAFF
TRBJ2-5	-	TRBV28	-	TGTGCCAGCAGTAACAGGTTTAGGGAGACCCAGTACTTC	CASSNRFRETQYF
TRBJ1-3	-	TRBV2	-	TGTGCCAGCAGTGTGCAGGGAAAATCTGGAAACACCATATATTTT	CASSVQGKSGNTIYF
TRBJ1-1	TRBD1	TRBV28	-	TGTGCCAGCAGTTTCGACAGACAGGGGACTGAAGCTTTCTTT	CASSFDRQGTEAFF
TRBJ2-1	-	TRBV10-3	once	TGTGCCATCAATTTTGGAGGGGTCGGCGGCAATGAGCAGTTCTTC	CAINFGGVGGNEQFF
TRBJ2-7	TRBD1	TRBV5-1	few	TGCGCCAGCAGCTTGGAGATGGGGACAGGACTCTACGAGCAGTACTTC	CASSLEMGTGLYEQYF
TRBJ1-5	-	TRBV29-1	few	TGCAGCGTCGGAGCAGGGAATCAGCCCCAGCATTTT	CSVGAGNQPQHF
TRBJ1-5	-	TRBV7-9	few	TGTGCCAGCAGCTCTCCTACCCCACCGGTTCTGCATTTT	CASSSPTPPVLHF